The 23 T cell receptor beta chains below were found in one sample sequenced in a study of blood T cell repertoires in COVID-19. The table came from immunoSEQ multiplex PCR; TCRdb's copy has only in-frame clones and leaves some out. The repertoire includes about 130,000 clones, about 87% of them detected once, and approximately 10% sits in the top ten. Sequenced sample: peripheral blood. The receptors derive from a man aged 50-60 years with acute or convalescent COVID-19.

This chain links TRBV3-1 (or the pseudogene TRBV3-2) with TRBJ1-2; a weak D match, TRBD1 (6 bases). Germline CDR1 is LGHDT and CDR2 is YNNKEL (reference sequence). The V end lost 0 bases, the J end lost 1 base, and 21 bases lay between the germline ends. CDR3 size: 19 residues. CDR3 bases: TGTGCCAGCAGCCAAGATCCTCGTTCTGGGGACATTAGTAACTATGGCTACACCTTC. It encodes CASSQDPRSGDISNYGYTF.

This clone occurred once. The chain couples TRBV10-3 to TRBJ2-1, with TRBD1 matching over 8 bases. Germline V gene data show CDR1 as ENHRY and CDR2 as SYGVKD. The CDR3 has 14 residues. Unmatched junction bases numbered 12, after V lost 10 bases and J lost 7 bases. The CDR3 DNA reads TGTGCCACCGCGGACAGGGCGAAGAGAAATGAGCAGTTCTTC. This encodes CATADRAKRNEQFF.

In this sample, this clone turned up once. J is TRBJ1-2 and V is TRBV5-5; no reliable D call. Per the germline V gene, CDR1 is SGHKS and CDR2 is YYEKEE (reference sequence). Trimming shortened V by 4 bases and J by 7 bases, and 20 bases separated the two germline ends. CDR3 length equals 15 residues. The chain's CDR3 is CASSLHASVNLGYTF. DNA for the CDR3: TGTGCCAGCAGCCTTCACGCATCGGTAAACCTTGGCTACACCTTC.

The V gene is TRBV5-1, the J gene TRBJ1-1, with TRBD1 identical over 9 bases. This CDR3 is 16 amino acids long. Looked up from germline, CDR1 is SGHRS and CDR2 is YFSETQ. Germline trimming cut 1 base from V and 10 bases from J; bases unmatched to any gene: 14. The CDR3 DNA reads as TGCGCCAGCAGCTTGTCGTCGGCGGGACAGGGCATCCGAGCTTTCTTT. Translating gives CASSLSSAGQGIRAFF. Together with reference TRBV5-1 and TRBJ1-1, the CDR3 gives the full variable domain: KAGVTQTPRYLIKTRGQQVTLSCSPISGHRSVSWYQQTPGQGLQFLFEYFSETQRNKGNFPGRFSGRQFSNSRSEMNVSTLELGDSALYLCASSLSSAGQGIRAFFGQGTRLTVV.

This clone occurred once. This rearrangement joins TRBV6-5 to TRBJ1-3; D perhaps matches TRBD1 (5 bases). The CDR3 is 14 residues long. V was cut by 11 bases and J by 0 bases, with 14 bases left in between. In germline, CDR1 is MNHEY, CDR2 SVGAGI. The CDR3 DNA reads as TGTGCCTCCGGGGGGGAACGCTCTGGAAACACCATATATTTT. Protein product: CASGGERSGNTIYF.

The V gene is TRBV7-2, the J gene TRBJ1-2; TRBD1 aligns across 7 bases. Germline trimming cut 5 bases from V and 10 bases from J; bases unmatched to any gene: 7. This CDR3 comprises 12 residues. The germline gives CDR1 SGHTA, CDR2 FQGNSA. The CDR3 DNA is TGTGCCAGCAGCCAATACAGGGGACACTACACCTTC. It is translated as CASSQYRGHYTF.

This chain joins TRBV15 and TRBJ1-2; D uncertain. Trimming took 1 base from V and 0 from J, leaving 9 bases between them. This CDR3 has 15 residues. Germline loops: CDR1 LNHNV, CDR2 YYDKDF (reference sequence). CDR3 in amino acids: CATSRVAGTNYGYTF. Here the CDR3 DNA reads TGTGCCACCAGCAGAGTCGCGGGGACTAACTATGGCTACACCTTC.

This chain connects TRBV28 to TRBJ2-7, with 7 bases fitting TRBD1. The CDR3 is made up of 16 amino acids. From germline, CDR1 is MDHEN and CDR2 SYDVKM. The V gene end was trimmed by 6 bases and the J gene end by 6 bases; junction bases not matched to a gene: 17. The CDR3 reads CASSPPDRAPPIEQYF. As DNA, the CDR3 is TGTGCCAGCAGCCCACCAGACAGGGCGCCACCGATCGAGCAGTACTTC.

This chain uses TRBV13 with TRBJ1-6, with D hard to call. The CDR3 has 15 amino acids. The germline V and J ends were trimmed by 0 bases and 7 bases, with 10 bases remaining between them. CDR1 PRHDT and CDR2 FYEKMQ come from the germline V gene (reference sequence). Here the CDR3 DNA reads TGTGCCAGCAGCTTAGGCACCCATACAAATTCACCCCTCCACTTT. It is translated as CASSLGTHTNSPLHF.

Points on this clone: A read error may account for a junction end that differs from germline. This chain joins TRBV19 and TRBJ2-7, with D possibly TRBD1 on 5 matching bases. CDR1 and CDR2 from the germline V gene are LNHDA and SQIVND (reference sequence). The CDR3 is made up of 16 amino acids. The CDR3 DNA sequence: TGTGCCAGTAGCATAGAGGAGACAGAATTTCCCTACGAGCAGTACTTC. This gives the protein CASSIEETEFPYEQYF.

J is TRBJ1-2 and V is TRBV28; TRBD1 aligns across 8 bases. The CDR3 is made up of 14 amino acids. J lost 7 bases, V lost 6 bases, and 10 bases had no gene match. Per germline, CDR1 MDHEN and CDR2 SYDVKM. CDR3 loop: CASRISGGEGGYTF. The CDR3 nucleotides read TGTGCCAGCAGGATTTCAGGGGGCGAGGGTGGCTACACCTTC.

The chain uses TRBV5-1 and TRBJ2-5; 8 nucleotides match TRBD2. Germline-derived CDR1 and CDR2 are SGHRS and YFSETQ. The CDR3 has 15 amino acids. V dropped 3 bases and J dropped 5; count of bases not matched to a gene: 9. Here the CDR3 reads CASSSRGGRVETQYF. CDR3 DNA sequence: TGCGCCAGCAGCTCCCGCGGGGGGCGCGTGGAGACCCAGTACTTC.

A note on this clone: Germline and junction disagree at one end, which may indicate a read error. This chain's CDR3 is CASSSRDSYSDF. CDR3 DNA sequence: TGTGCCAGCAGCTCACGGGACTCCTACTCGGACTTC. This chain uses TRBV7-2 with TRBJ2-7, with D maybe TRBD2 (6 bases). The CDR3 runs to 12 residues. Germline CDR1 SGHTA, CDR2 FQGNSA.

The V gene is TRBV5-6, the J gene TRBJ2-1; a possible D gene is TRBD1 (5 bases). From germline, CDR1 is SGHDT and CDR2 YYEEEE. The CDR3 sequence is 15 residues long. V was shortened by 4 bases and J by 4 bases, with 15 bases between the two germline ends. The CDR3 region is CASSRARGLYNEQFF. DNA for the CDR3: TGTGCCAGCAGCCGTGCTAGGGGTCTTTACAATGAGCAGTTCTTC.

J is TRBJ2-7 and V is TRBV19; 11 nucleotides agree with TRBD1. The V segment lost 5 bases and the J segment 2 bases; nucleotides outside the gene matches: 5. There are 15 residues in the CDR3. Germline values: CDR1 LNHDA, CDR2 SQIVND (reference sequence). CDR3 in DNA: TGTGCCAGTAGTGTAGGACAGGGGGCTACCTACGAGCAGTACTTC. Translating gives CASSVGQGATYEQYF.

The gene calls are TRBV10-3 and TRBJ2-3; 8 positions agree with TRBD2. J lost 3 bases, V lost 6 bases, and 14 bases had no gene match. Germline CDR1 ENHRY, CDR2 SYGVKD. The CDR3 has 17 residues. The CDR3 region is CAIRGWREAKETDTQYF. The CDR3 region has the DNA TGTGCCATCAGGGGTTGGCGGGAGGCCAAGGAGACAGATACGCAGTATTTT.

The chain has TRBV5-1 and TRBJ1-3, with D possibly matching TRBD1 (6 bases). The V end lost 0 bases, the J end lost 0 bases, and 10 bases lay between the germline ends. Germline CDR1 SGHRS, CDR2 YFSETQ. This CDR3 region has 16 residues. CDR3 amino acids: CASSLAQGSSGNTIYF. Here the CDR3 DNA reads TGCGCCAGCAGCTTGGCACAGGGAAGCTCTGGAAACACCATATATTTT.

CDR3 sequence: CASSLATEAFF. The CDR3 nucleotides read TGTGCCAGCAGTTTGGCCACTGAAGCTTTCTTT. The chain combines TRBV12-3 or TRBV12-4 with TRBJ1-1, with unresolved D. V lost 3 bases to trimming and J lost 4 bases, with 3 bases between them. The CDR3 has 11 amino acids.

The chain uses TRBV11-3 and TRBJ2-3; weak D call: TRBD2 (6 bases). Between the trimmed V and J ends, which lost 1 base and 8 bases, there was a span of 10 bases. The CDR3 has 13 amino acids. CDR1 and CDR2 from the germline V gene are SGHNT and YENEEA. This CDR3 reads CASSLVGDSTQYF. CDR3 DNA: TGTGCCAGCAGCTTAGTGGGGGACTCTACGCAGTATTTT.

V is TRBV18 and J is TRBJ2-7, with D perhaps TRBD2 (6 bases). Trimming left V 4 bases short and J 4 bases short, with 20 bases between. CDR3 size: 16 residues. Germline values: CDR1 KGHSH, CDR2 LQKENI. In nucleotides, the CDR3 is TGTGCCAGCTCACAAGGGGCCGTTAATAGCGGTTACGAGCAGTACTTC. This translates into CASSQGAVNSGYEQYF.

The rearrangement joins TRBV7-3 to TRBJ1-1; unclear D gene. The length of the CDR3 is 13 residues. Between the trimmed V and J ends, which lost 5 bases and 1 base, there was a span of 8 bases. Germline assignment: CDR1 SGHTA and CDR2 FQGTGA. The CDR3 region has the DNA TGTGCCAGCAGCGTTGACAAGAACACTGAAGCTTTCTTT. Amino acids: CASSVDKNTEAFF.

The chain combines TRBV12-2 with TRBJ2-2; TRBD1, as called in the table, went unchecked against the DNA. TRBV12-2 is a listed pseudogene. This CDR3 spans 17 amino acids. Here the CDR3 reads CASRLVYGQGRTGELFF. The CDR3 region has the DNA TGTGCAAGTCGCTTAGTCTATGGGCAGGGTCGGACCGGGGAGCTGTTTTTT.

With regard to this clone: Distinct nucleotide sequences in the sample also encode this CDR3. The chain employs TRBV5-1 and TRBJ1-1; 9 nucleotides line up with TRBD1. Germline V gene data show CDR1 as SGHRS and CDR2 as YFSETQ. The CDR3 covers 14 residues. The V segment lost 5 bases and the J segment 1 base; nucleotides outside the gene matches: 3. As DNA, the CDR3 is TGCGCCAGCAGTTCGGGACAGGGGAACACTGAAGCTTTCTTT. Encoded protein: CASSSGQGNTEAFF.